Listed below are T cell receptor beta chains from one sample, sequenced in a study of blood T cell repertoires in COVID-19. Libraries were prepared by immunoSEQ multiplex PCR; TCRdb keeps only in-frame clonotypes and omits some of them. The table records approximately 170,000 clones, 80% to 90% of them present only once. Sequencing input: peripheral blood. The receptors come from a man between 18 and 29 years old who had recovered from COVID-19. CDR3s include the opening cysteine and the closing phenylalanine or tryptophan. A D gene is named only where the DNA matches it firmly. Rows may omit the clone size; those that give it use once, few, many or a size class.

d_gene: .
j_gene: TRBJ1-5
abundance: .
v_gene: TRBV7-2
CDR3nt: TGTGCCAGCAGCCCCCAGAGGGCGGGGGGCAATCAGCCCCAGCATTTT
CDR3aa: CASSPQRAGGNQPQHF

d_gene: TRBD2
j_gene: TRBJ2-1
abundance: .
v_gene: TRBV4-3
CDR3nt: TGCGCCAGCAGCCCGGTAGGGCTAGCGGGAAATGAGCAGTTCTTC
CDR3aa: CASSPVGLAGNEQFF

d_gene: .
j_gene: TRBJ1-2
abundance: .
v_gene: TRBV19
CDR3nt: TGTGCCAGTAGTATTTCGGGGACAAGTTATGGCTACACCTTC
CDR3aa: CASSISGTSYGYTF

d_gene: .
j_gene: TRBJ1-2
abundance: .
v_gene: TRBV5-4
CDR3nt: TGTGCCAGCAGCCCCCCAGGGGCTAACTATGGCTACACCTTC
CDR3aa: CASSPPGANYGYTF

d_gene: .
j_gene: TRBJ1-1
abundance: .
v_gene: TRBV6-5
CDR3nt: TGTGCCAGCAATGGGGGCAGCACTGAAGCTTTCTTT
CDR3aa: CASNGGSTEAFF

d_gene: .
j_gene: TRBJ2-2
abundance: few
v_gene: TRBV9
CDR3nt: TGTGCCAGCAGCGTAGCGGGAGTGGTGGGCACCGGGGAGCTGTTTTTT
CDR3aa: CASSVAGVVGTGELFF

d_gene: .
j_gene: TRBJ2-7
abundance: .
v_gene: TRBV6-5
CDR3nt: TGTGCCAGCAGTTTGTACCGGGAGCCAACCTACGAGCAGTACTTC
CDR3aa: CASSLYREPTYEQYF

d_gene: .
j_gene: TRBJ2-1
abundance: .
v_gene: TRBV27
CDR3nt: TGTGCCAGCAGTGCTAAACCGGGACACCAATACAATGAGCAGTTCTTC
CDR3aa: CASSAKPGHQYNEQFF

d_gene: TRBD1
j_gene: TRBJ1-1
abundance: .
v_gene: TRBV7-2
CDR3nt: TGTGCCAGCAGCCGTGGACAGGAGAACACTGAAGCTTTCTTT
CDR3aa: CASSRGQENTEAFF

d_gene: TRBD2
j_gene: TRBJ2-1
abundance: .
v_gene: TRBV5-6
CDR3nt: TGTGCCAGCAGCTTTATAGCTACCCCGGGACTAGCGGGTTACAATGAGCAGTTCTTC
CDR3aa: CASSFIATPGLAGYNEQFF

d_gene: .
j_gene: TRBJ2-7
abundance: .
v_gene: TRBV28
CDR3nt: TGTGCCAGCAGTCCCTATAGGACAGCAACCTACGAGCAGTACTTC
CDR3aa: CASSPYRTATYEQYF

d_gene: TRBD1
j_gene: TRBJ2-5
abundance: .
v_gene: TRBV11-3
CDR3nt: TGTGCCAGCAGCTTAGTTCAGGGGGAAGAGACCCAGTACTTC
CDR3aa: CASSLVQGEETQYF

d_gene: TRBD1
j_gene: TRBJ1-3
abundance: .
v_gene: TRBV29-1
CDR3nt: TGCAGCGTTGGCCGACAGGGGCCTGGAAACACCATATATTTT
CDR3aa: CSVGRQGPGNTIYF

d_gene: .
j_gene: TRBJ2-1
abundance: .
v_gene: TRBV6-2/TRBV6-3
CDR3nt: TGTGCCAGCAGTACACGTTACAATGAGCAGTTCTTC
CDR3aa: CASSTRYNEQFF

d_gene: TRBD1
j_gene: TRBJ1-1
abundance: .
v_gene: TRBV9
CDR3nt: TGTGCCAGCAGCTGGGGACAGGGGGCATCGAACACTGAAGCTTTCTTT
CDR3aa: CASSWGQGASNTEAFF

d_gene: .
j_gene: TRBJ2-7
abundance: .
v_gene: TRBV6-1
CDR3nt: TGTGCCAGCAGTGAAGAGACTGCCTACGAGCAGTACTTC
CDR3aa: CASSEETAYEQYF

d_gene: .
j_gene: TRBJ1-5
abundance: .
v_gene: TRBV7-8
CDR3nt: TGTGCCAGCAGCTTAGCGGCCAGTCAGCCCCAGCATTTT
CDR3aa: CASSLAASQPQHF

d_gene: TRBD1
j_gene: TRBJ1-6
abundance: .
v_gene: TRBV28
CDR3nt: TGTGCCAGCAGTTTAGGGACAGGGCGGTTATCCCTCCACTTT
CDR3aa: CASSLGTGRLSLHF

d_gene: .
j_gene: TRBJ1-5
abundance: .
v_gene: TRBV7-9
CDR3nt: TGTGCCAGCAGCTTCGGCGGAGATAGCAATCAGCCCCAGCATTTT
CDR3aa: CASSFGGDSNQPQHF

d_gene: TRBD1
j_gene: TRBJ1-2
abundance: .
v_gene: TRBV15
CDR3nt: TGTGCCACCAGCAGAGATCTATCGGGACAGGGTTCTTATGGCTACACCTTC
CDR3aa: CATSRDLSGQGSYGYTF

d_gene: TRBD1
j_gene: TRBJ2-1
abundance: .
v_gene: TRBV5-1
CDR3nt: TGCGCCAGCAGCTCGGGGACAGCTGAGCAGTTCTTC
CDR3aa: CASSSGTAEQFF

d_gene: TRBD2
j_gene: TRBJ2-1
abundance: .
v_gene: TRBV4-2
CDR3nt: TGTGCCAGCAGCCAAGAGGTTATACTAGCGGGAGGAAATGAGCAGTTCTTC
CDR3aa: CASSQEVILAGGNEQFF